These 7 T cell receptor beta chains came from one sample sequenced in a study of T cells after posttransplantation cyclophosphamide. Repertoires were generated with immunoSEQ multiplex PCR, while TCRdb's copy carries only in-frame clones and drops some. The sample holds 25,000 or so clones, approximately 85% seen once. The material sequenced was PBMCs. These receptors all come from an older woman with a blood cancer, CMV-positive, and with a related stem cell donor.

CDR3 sequence reads: CASSLSTQQGFGYTF. The CDR3 DNA is TGTGCCAGCAGCTTGTCCACCCAACAGGGGTTCGGCTACACCTTC. The chain uses TRBV7-2 and TRBJ1-2, with TRBD1 matching over 7 bases. Trimming at V came to 3 bases and at J to 8 bases, leaving 12 bases not matched to a gene. There are 15 residues in the CDR3. CDR1 is SGHTA, CDR2 FQGNSA, per germline.

This clone was counted a few times. The V and J genes are TRBV6-1 and TRBJ2-1, with 9 bases that match TRBD2. V lost 10 bases, J lost 4 bases, and 11 bases stayed unmatched. The CDR3 totals 15 residues. Per the germline V gene, CDR1 is MNHNS and CDR2 is SASEGT. The CDR3 bases are TGTGCCACCCAACTTAGCGGGAGAGCATACAATGAGCAGTTCTTC. As protein: CATQLSGRAYNEQFF.

V usage is TRBV5-1 and J usage is TRBJ2-1; 10 bases are a match to TRBD2. The ends lost 4 bases at V and 3 bases at J; junction bases unmatched: 4. The length of the CDR3 is 15 residues. Germline lookup yields CDR1 SGHRS and CDR2 YFSETQ. Here the CDR3 DNA reads TGCGCCAGCAGCGTGCTAGCGGGAGACTACAATGAGCAGTTCTTC. As protein: CASSVLAGDYNEQFF.

The genes are TRBV4-1 and TRBJ2-1, with 8 positions matching TRBD2. CDR1 MGHRA and CDR2 YSYEKL come from the germline V gene. The CDR3 has 15 residues. V lost 2 bases and J lost 4; bases outside the gene matches: 4. CDR3 region: CASSQLTSDYNEQFF. The CDR3 coding sequence is TGCGCCAGCAGCCAATTGACTAGCGATTACAATGAGCAGTTCTTC.

The table lists this clone with a few counts. The chain has TRBV7-2 and TRBJ1-5; 10 bases are shared with TRBD1. The CDR3 runs to 15 residues. With 5 bases clipped from V and 4 bases from J, the junction kept 5 bases outside the gene matches. Germline lookup yields CDR1 SGHTA and CDR2 FQGNSA. The CDR3 coding sequence is TGTGCCAGCAGCACAAGGACAGGGGGAAATCAGCCCCAGCATTTT. Translation gives CASSTRTGGNQPQHF.

The chain joins TRBV6-1 to TRBJ2-3, with 10 nucleotides matching TRBD1. The V gene end was trimmed by 4 bases and the J gene end by 2 bases; junction bases not matched to a gene: 9. CDR1 is MNHNS, CDR2 SASEGT, per germline. The CDR3 contains 17 residues. In DNA form, the CDR3 reads TGTGCCAGCAGTGGGGGGACAGGGGTCCCCTCCACAGATACGCAGTATTTT. Translating gives CASSGGTGVPSTDTQYF.

This clone was detected once. The rearrangement joins TRBV18 to TRBJ2-3; 8 bases fit TRBD2. The CDR3 has 15 amino acids. CDR1 is KGHSH and CDR2 is LQKENI in the germline V gene. Germline trimming cut 2 bases from V and 6 bases from J; bases unmatched to any gene: 7. The CDR3 region is CASSPGTSGADTQYF. CDR3 nucleotides: TGTGCCAGCTCACCAGGGACTAGTGGGGCCGATACGCAGTATTTT.